This TCR beta chain was documented in a study of blood T cell repertoires in COVID-19. Study-wide context: Collection of acute and convalescent COVID-19 samples took place in the United States, Italy and Spain. T cells, B-cell-depleted T cells, or PBMCs provided the cDNA or gDNA that served as material.

Original processing methods: Estimation of nucleated cell counts was performed using reference gene primer amplification. Some clones are missing from TCRdb's copy, which holds only in-frame ones; the method was immunoSEQ multiplex PCR. That table is the source of V, J and clone size, and D and trimming were worked out from the DNA. The sample includes tens of thousands of clones, roughly 96% of them seen just once. Trimming took off 2 bases at V and 5 bases at J, with 21 bases between the two ends. Germline V gene lookup returns CDR1 SGHTA and CDR2 FQGNSA. This CDR3 contains 17 residues. The sample comprised peripheral blood. The origin of this receptor is a human donor with active COVID-19. The donor label of this sample is uncertain. This chain connects TRBV7-2 to TRBJ2-5, with D tentatively TRBD2 (5 bases). CDR3 in DNA: TGTGCCAGCAGCTTAATGCGGAGGTCGGAGCTAGGGGAGACCCAGTACTTC. The encoded protein is CASSLMRRSELGETQYF.